The rows below give T cell receptor beta chains drawn from one sample of a study of long-term antiretroviral therapy in people with HIV. Measured with immunoSEQ multiplex PCR; TCRdb has only the in-frame clones, and not every one. The sample has some 28,000 clones, about 82% seen once. This material consisted of unsorted PBMCs, taken 0.8 years after starting antiretroviral therapy. The receptors derive from a woman younger than 45 with HIV. CDR3s include the opening cysteine and the closing phenylalanine or tryptophan. The D gene is left open where the match is weak. Clone size is not always given. Where it is, it says once, few, many or a class for expanded clones.

J: TRBJ2-4; size: .; V: TRBV25-1; D: TRBD2; CDR3: CASSERGGPGGQNIQYF; DNA: TGTGCCAGCAGTGAGCGGGGGGGCCCAGGTGGTCAAAACATTCAGTACTTC
J: TRBJ2-3; size: .; V: TRBV7-3; D: TRBD2; CDR3: CASSDGGADTQYF; DNA: TGTGCCAGCAGCGACGGGGGGGCAGATACGCAGTATTTT
J: TRBJ2-7; size: once; V: TRBV9; D: .; CDR3: CASSVGDSYEQYF; DNA: TGTGCCAGCAGCGTAGGGGACTCCTACGAGCAGTACTTC
J: TRBJ2-2; size: .; V: TRBV4-1; D: TRBD1; CDR3: CASSLIGQGDTGELFF; DNA: TGCGCCAGCAGCCTCATAGGACAGGGAGACACCGGGGAGCTGTTTTTT
J: TRBJ2-7; size: .; V: TRBV2; D: .; CDR3: CASTEGGGAYEQYF; DNA: TGTGCCAGCACCGAGGGTGGCGGGGCCTACGAGCAGTACTTC
J: TRBJ1-4; size: .; V: TRBV29-1; D: TRBD1; CDR3: CSVVAPGQGKEKLFF; DNA: TGCAGCGTTGTAGCACCGGGACAGGGAAAAGAAAAACTGTTTTTT
J: TRBJ1-2; size: once; V: TRBV14; D: .; CDR3: CASSQLVSTDFYGYTF; DNA: TGTGCCAGCAGCCAATTGGTCTCCACAGATTTCTATGGCTACACCTTC
J: TRBJ1-4; size: .; V: TRBV7-6; D: TRBD1; CDR3: CASSLWDRGGNEKLFF; DNA: TGTGCCAGCAGCCTATGGGACAGGGGCGGTAATGAAAAACTGTTTTTT
J: TRBJ1-1; size: .; V: TRBV4-1; D: .; CDR3: CASSHLRVAEAFF; DNA: TGCGCCAGCAGCCACCTCAGGGTCGCTGAAGCTTTCTTT
J: TRBJ2-3; size: .; V: TRBV7-9; D: .; CDR3: CASSSPMQDTQYF; DNA: TGTGCCAGCAGCTCCCCTATGCAGGATACGCAGTATTTT
J: TRBJ2-4; size: .; V: TRBV13; D: TRBD2; CDR3: CASSSYRILAGGLAKNIQYF; DNA: TGTGCCAGCAGCTCTTATAGAATACTAGCGGGGGGGCTAGCCAAAAACATTCAGTACTTC
J: TRBJ1-3; size: medium-sized; V: TRBV5-4; D: .; CDR3: CASSSQTPSLSGNTIYF; DNA: TGTGCCAGCAGCTCCCAAACCCCCAGTCTTTCTGGAAACACCATATATTTT
J: TRBJ1-1; size: .; V: TRBV9; D: .; CDR3: CASSVYDTMNTEAFF; DNA: TGTGCCAGCAGCGTATATGACACCATGAACACTGAAGCTTTCTTT
J: TRBJ1-2; size: .; V: TRBV7-2; D: .; CDR3: CASSSPSGFGYTF; DNA: TGTGCCAGCAGCTCTCCTTCGGGGTTTGGCTACACCTTC
J: TRBJ1-2; size: .; V: TRBV30; D: TRBD1; CDR3: CAWFPSEGAHYGYTF; DNA: TGTGCCTGGTTCCCCTCGGAGGGGGCACACTATGGCTACACCTTC
J: TRBJ2-1; size: few; V: TRBV6-1; D: .; CDR3: CASSAYNEQFF; DNA: TGTGCCAGCAGCGCCTACAATGAGCAGTTCTTC
J: TRBJ2-5; size: .; V: TRBV7-9; D: TRBD2; CDR3: CASSLGLAGAQETQYF; DNA: TGTGCCAGCAGCCTTGGACTAGCGGGGGCCCAAGAGACCCAGTACTTC
J: TRBJ1-3; size: .; V: TRBV7-2; D: .; CDR3: CASSYFGSPAGNTIYF; DNA: TGTGCCAGCAGCTACTTCGGGTCCCCCGCTGGAAACACCATATATTTT
J: TRBJ1-4; size: .; V: TRBV23-1; D: .; CDR3: CASSPVSEKLFF; DNA: TGCGCCAGCAGTCCCGTCTCCGAAAAACTGTTTTTT
J: TRBJ2-7; size: .; V: TRBV15; D: .; CDR3: CATSRGELYEQYF; DNA: TGTGCCACCAGCAGAGGGGAGCTCTACGAGCAGTACTTC
J: TRBJ2-2; size: .; V: TRBV19; D: .; CDR3: CASSIALRDLFF; DNA: TGTGCCAGTAGTATTGCACTGCGGGATCTGTTTTTT
J: TRBJ1-3; size: .; V: TRBV7-9; D: .; CDR3: CASSRGVHLSGNTIYF; DNA: TGTGCCAGCAGCCGCGGAGTACATTTATCTGGAAACACCATATATTTT
J: TRBJ1-3; size: few; V: TRBV19; D: .; CDR3: CASSMRNSGNTIYF; DNA: TGTGCCAGTAGTATGCGTAACTCTGGAAACACCATATATTTT
J: TRBJ1-1; size: .; V: TRBV27; D: TRBD1; CDR3: CASSTDDRVVAFF; DNA: TGTGCCAGCAGTACCGACGACAGGGTCGTCGCTTTCTTT
J: TRBJ1-1; size: few; V: TRBV6-5; D: .; CDR3: CASSYRPQRNTEAFF; DNA: TGTGCCAGCAGTTACCGCCCACAGCGGAACACTGAAGCTTTCTTT
J: TRBJ2-7; size: .; V: TRBV21-1; D: .; CDR3: CASSRRAYEQYF; DNA: TGTGCCAGCAGCAGGCGAGCTTACGAGCAGTACTTC
J: TRBJ2-1; size: .; V: TRBV27; D: TRBD2; CDR3: CASRRTSGLGDEQFF; DNA: TGTGCCAGCAGACGGACTAGCGGGCTCGGGGATGAGCAGTTCTTC
J: TRBJ2-3; size: .; V: TRBV11-2; D: TRBD2; CDR3: CASSLETSGGTDTQYF; DNA: TGTGCCAGCAGCTTAGAAACTAGCGGGGGCACAGATACGCAGTATTTT
J: TRBJ1-3; size: .; V: TRBV29-1; D: TRBD1; CDR3: CSVEGQGAGNTIYF; DNA: TGCAGCGTTGAGGGACAGGGTGCTGGAAACACCATATATTTT
J: TRBJ1-2; size: .; V: TRBV6-6; D: TRBD1; CDR3: CASTIGTGDGYTF; DNA: TGTGCCAGCACCATCGGGACAGGGGATGGCTACACCTTC
J: TRBJ2-3; size: .; V: TRBV7-6; D: .; CDR3: CASSPGQYSDTQYF; DNA: TGTGCCAGCAGCCCAGGACAGTACTCAGATACGCAGTATTTT
J: TRBJ1-1; size: .; V: TRBV9; D: .; CDR3: CASSVTGSRGGTEAFF; DNA: TGTGCCAGCAGCGTAACAGGGTCAAGGGGTGGCACTGAAGCTTTCTTT
J: TRBJ1-2; size: few; V: TRBV5-1; D: .; CDR3: CASSSTGLYGYTF; DNA: TGCGCCAGCAGCTCGACAGGACTCTATGGCTACACCTTC
J: TRBJ2-3; size: .; V: TRBV6-6; D: TRBD1; CDR3: CASSQATGTDTQYF; DNA: TGTGCCAGCAGTCAGGCGACAGGGACAGATACGCAGTATTTT
J: TRBJ1-5; size: .; V: TRBV9; D: .; CDR3: CASSVWGTNQPQHF; DNA: TGTGCCAGCAGCGTATGGGGGACTAATCAGCCCCAGCATTTT
J: TRBJ1-5; size: .; V: TRBV18; D: .; CDR3: CASSPDGQLNQPQHF; DNA: TGTGCCAGCTCACCAGATGGACAGCTTAATCAGCCCCAGCATTTT
J: TRBJ1-5; size: few; V: TRBV19; D: .; CDR3: CASSIKGFGQPQHF; DNA: TGTGCCAGTAGTATTAAGGGGTTTGGTCAGCCCCAGCATTTT